This T cell receptor (beta chain) emerged from a study of T-cell memory formation after mild COVID-19. CDR3 length equals 12 residues. Trimming stripped 0 bases from V and 10 bases from J, with 9 bases between. Germline V gives CDR1 MDHEN, CDR2 SYDVKM. Study-wide findings and caveats: For contracting clones, CD4+ ones sat mainly in CM and EM, CD8+ in EMRA. That cross-reactive memory joined was suggested by some responding clones appearing in pre-infection memory.

Employing constant-segment primers, 5'RACE generated TCR alpha and TCR beta cDNA libraries bearing sample barcodes and UMIs. TCRdb processed the 5' RACE reads anew with MiXCR; each CDR3 protein has one entry. The sample includes approximately 340,000 distinct CDR3 sequences, 13% seen only once; the top ten take over 20%. On this clonotype itself: Its antigen is currently unknown.

This clonotype was obtained from a man aged 18 to 29 who had mild COVID-19 (a few samples of this study predate the infection). Cell type and time point are not known. The genes are TRBV28 and TRBJ1-1; D uncertain. The sample comprised PBMCs or a T cell subset sorted from them (not recorded which). CDR3: CASSLWLVGAFF. CDR3 DNA sequence: TGTGCCAGCAGTTTATGGCTAGTTGGAGCTTTCTTT.